The source of this TCR beta chain is a study of blood T cell repertoires in COVID-19. Study background: Samples representing acute and convalescent COVID-19 were sourced from the United States, Italy and Spain. PBMCs, B-cell-depleted T cells, or T cells were the source of the cDNA or gDNA that made up the material.

Authors' methods: Using reference gene primer amplification, nucleated cell counts were estimated. Using immunoSEQ multiplex PCR, the repertoire was profiled, and TCRdb retains in-frame clones only, with some absent. D and trimming come from the DNA, and the V and J calls and clone size come from that table. The sample shows about 150,000 clones, 75% to 90% of them seen only once. Germline-derived CDR1 and CDR2 are MDHEN and SYDVKM. This CDR3 contains 18 residues. Between the trimmed V and J ends, which lost 1 base and 10 bases, there was a span of 23 bases. The sequence came from a man aged 60 to 69 with acute or convalescent COVID-19. V and J are TRBV28 and TRBJ1-6, with D perhaps matching TRBD1 (6 bases). The sample consisted of peripheral blood. CDR3 in amino acids: CASSLSQGLGSFSSPLHF. The DNA of the CDR3 is TGTGCCAGCAGTTTATCACAGGGCCTTGGTTCCTTCTCCTCACCCCTCCACTTT.